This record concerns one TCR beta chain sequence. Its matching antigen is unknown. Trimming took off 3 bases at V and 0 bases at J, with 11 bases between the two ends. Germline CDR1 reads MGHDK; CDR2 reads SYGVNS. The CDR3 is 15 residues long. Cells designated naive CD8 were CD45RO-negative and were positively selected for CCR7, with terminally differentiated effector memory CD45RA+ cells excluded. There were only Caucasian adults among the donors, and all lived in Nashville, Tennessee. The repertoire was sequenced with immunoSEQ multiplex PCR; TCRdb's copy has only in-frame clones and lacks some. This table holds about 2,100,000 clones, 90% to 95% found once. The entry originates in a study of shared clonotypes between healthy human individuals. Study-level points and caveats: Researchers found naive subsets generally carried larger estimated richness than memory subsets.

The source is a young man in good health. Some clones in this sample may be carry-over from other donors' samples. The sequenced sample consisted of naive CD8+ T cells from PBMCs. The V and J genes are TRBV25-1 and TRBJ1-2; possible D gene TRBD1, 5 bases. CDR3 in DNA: TGTGCCAGCAGTGATCGGCAGGGCGCTAACTATGGCTACACCTTC. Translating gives CASSDRQGANYGYTF.